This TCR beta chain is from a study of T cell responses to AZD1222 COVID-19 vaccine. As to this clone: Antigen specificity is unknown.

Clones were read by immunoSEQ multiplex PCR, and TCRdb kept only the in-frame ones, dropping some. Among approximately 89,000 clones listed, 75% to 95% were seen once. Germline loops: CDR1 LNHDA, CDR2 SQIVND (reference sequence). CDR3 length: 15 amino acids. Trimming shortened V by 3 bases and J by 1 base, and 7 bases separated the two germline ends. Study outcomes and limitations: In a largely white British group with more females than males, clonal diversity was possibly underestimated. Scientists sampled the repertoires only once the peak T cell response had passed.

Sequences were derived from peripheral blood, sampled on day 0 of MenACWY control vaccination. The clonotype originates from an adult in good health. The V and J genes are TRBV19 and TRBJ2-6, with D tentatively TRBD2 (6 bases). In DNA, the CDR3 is TGTGCCAGTAGTATGGGGAGGTCTGGGGCCAACGTCCTGACTTTC. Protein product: CASSMGRSGANVLTF. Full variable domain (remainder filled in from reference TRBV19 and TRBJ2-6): DGGITQSPKYLFRKEGQNVTLSCEQNLNHDAMYWYRQDPGQGLRLIYYSQIVNDFQKGDIAEGYSVSREKKESFPLTVTSAQKNPTAFYLCASSMGRSGANVLTFGAGSRLTVL.